This entry describes one TCR beta chain. This CDR3 has 17 residues. Trimming took 0 bases from V and 7 from J, leaving 16 bases between them. Germline V gene lookup returns CDR1 LGHDT and CDR2 YNNKEL (reference sequence). Measured with immunoSEQ multiplex PCR; TCRdb has only the in-frame clones, and not every one. The sample gives roughly 250,000 clones, 75% to 85% of which show up once; over 4.5% is in the top ten. These data come from a study of blood T cell repertoires in COVID-19. V and J are TRBV3-1 (or the pseudogene TRBV3-2) and TRBJ1-6; TRBD1 is a possible D gene (5 bases). The sample comprised peripheral blood. The clonotype originates from a human donor in a cohort sampled during active COVID-19. The CDR3 coding sequence is TGTGCCAGCAGCCAAGAACCTAACCCGGGGGTGAATTCACCCCTCCACTTT. Encoded protein: CASSQEPNPGVNSPLHF.